This entry lists 5 T cell receptor beta chains sequenced from one sample in a study of blood T cell repertoires in COVID-19. The protocol was immunoSEQ multiplex PCR, while the TCRdb copy is restricted to in-frame clones and leaves out a portion. Among about 280,000 clones listed, 85% to 90% were seen once. Sequencing was performed on peripheral blood. These receptors all come from a human donor in a cohort sampled during active COVID-19.

The rearrangement uses TRBV19 and TRBJ1-2; TRBD1 agrees at 7 bases. From germline, CDR1 is LNHDA and CDR2 SQIVND (reference sequence). The CDR3 is 19 amino acids. Unmatched junction bases numbered 20, after V lost 5 bases and J lost 2 bases. The CDR3 protein is CASSPQWGGTATFNYGYTF. The CDR3 DNA is TGTGCCAGTAGTCCCCAATGGGGCGGGACAGCTACATTCAACTATGGCTACACCTTC.

V and J are TRBV2 and TRBJ2-6; 8 bases are a match to TRBD1. The J segment lost 1 base and the V segment lost 11 bases, leaving 4 bases of the junction unmatched. Per germline, CDR1 SNHLY and CDR2 FYNNEI. This CDR3 region has 14 residues. CDR3 loop: CAGQGASGANVLTF. CDR3 sequence (DNA): TGTGCCGGTCAGGGGGCATCTGGGGCCAACGTCCTGACTTTC. The entire variable domain, with the rest obtained from reference TRBV2 and TRBJ2-6, is as follows: EPEVTQTPSHQVTQMGQEVILRCVPISNHLYFYWYRQILGQKVEFLVSFYNNEISEKSEIFDDQFSVERPDGSNFTLKIRSTKLEDSAMYFCAGQGASGANVLTFGAGSRLTVL.

This clone has just one count. V gene TRBV19 combines with J gene TRBJ2-6; 8 positions agree with TRBD1. V shed 5 bases and J 1 base; nucleotides not matched to a gene: 7. The germline V gene has CDR1 LNHDA and CDR2 SQIVND (reference sequence). The CDR3 loop spans 17 amino acids. CDR3 protein: CASSLRTGTSGANVLTF. CDR3 sequence (DNA): TGTGCCAGTAGTCTAAGGACAGGGACTTCTGGGGCCAACGTCCTGACTTTC. The complete variable domain, with remaining parts taken from reference TRBV19 and TRBJ2-6, reads DGGITQSPKYLFRKEGQNVTLSCEQNLNHDAMYWYRQDPGQGLRLIYYSQIVNDFQKGDIAEGYSVSREKKESFPLTVTSAQKNPTAFYLCASSLRTGTSGANVLTFGAGSRLTVL.

The rearrangement links TRBV9 to TRBJ1-4, with 7 bases fitting TRBD1. The CDR3 length is 14 residues. CDR1 and CDR2 (germline): SGDLS, YYNGEE. Trimming at V came to 1 base and at J to 8 bases, leaving 5 bases not matched to a gene. The CDR3 protein is CASSVQSGGEKLFF. CDR3 nucleotides: TGTGCCAGCAGCGTACAGTCAGGGGGGGAAAAACTGTTTTTT.

The chain links TRBV6-2 or TRBV6-3 to TRBJ2-5; 7 nucleotides match TRBD1. Germline CDR1 is MNHEY and CDR2 is SVGEGT. The CDR3 spans 13 residues. V trimming: 5 bases; J trimming: 7 bases; junction bases outside the gene matches: 7. The CDR3 loop is CASSPDRFGTQYF. In DNA, the CDR3 is TGTGCCAGCAGTCCGGACAGGTTTGGGACCCAGTACTTC.